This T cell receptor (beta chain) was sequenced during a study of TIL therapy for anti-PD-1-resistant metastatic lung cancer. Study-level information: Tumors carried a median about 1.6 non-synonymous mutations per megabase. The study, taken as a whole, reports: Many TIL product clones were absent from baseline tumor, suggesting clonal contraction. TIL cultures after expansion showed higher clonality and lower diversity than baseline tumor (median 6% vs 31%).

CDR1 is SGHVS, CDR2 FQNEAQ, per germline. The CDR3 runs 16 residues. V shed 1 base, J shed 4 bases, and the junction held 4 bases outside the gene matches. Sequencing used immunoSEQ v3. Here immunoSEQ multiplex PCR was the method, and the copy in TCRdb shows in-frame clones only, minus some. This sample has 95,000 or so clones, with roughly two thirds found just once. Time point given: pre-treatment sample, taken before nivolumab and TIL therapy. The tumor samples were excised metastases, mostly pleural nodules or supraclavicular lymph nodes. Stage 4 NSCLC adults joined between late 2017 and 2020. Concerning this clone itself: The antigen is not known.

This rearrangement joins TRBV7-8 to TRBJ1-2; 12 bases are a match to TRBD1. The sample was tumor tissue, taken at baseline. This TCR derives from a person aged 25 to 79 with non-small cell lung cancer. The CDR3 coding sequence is TGTGCCAGCAGCTTAGAGTTGGGACAGGGGGCCTATGGCTACACCTTC. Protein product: CASSLELGQGAYGYTF.